The 9 T cell receptor beta chains below were found in one sample sequenced in a study of shared T cell receptors in the human thymus. This table comes from immunoSEQ multiplex PCR, and its TCRdb copy is limited to in-frame clones, with some not included. The table lists hundreds of thousands of clones, 85% to 90% of them singletons. These data were also reused for a study on human thymus T cells.

Sequencing was performed on thymocytes. These receptors originate from a boy in the first two years of life with a congenital heart defect.

The V gene is TRBV7-9, the J gene TRBJ2-7; the D gene is possibly TRBD1 (5 bases). This CDR3 comprises 14 residues. The ends were cut back, 1 base at V and 2 bases at J, with 9 bases in the middle. Germline CDR1 SEHNR, CDR2 FQNEAQ (reference sequence). The CDR3 here is CASSLGWGAYEQYF. The CDR3, as DNA: TGTGCCAGCAGCTTAGGGTGGGGCGCCTACGAGCAGTACTTC.

The chain is built from TRBV23-1 and TRBJ1-2; 11 bases are a match to TRBD1. TRBV23-1 is an ORF; its function is uncertain. This CDR3 has 19 amino acids. The V gene end was trimmed by 0 bases and the J gene end by 7 bases; junction bases not matched to a gene: 16. The CDR3 sequence: CASSQSISTPRDRGSGYTF. The DNA of the CDR3 is TGCGCCAGCAGTCAATCGATTTCCACACCTCGGGACAGGGGGTCTGGCTACACCTTC.

The rearrangement links TRBV28 to TRBJ2-7, with 7 nucleotides matching TRBD1. The germline V gene encodes CDR1 MDHEN and CDR2 SYDVKM. This CDR3 has 14 amino acids. The V and J ends lost 7 bases and 6 bases, in that order; junction bases with no gene match: 12. DNA of the CDR3: TGTGCCAGCACCACAAACAGGGGAAGGGCCGAGCAGTACTTC. Amino acids: CASTTNRGRAEQYF.

The CDR3 DNA reads as TGTGCCAGCAGTGTCCCGGGTTCAGAGACCCAGTACTTC. This gives the protein CASSVPGSETQYF. The V and J genes are TRBV6-4 and TRBJ2-5; D remains unclear. The CDR3 has 13 residues. CDR1 is MRHNA and CDR2 is SNTAGT in the germline V gene. V lost 4 bases, J lost 4 bases, and 10 bases lay in between.

The J gene is TRBJ2-5, the V gene TRBV14; 7 bases line up with TRBD2. Germline values: CDR1 SGHDN, CDR2 FVKESK. The CDR3 covers 15 residues. V lost 0 bases and J lost 6; bases outside the gene matches: 7. The CDR3 is CASSQDKRGRQTQYF. The CDR3 DNA sequence: TGTGCCAGCAGCCAAGATAAGCGGGGCCGGCAGACCCAGTACTTC.

V usage is TRBV19 and J usage is TRBJ1-5, with D hard to call. Trimming left V 1 base short and J 7 bases short, with 14 bases between. This CDR3 spans 15 amino acids. Germline V gene lookup returns CDR1 LNHDA and CDR2 SQIVND (reference sequence). The CDR3 DNA is TGTGCCAGTAGTATAGCGGGAGGGTATGGGCAGCCCCAGCATTTT. Protein sequence: CASSIAGGYGQPQHF. Together with reference TRBV19 and TRBJ1-5, the CDR3 gives the full variable domain: DGGITQSPKYLFRKEGQNVTLSCEQNLNHDAMYWYRQDPGQGLRLIYYSQIVNDFQKGDIAEGYSVSREKKESFPLTVTSAQKNPTAFYLCASSIAGGYGQPQHFGDGTRLSIL.

This clone has more than one count but fewer than ten. The rearrangement joins TRBV27 to TRBJ2-3; D is possibly TRBD1 (5 bases). From germline, CDR1 is MNHEY and CDR2 SMNVEV (reference sequence). V gave up 4 bases and J gave up 5 bases, with 13 bases separating them. This CDR3 comprises 14 residues. CDR3 sequence: CASSWGTRGDTQYF. For the CDR3, the DNA is TGTGCCAGCAGTTGGGGCACACGTGGAGATACGCAGTATTTT.

V gene TRBV5-8 combines with J gene TRBJ2-7; 8 bases match TRBD1. Trimming took 0 bases from V and 2 from J; bases not matched to a gene: 10. The CDR3 spans 17 residues. Per germline, CDR1 SGHTS and CDR2 YDEGEE. As DNA, the CDR3 is TGTGCCAGCAGCTTGGGGGTAGGGCAGGGGGCAACCTACGAGCAGTACTTC. Amino acids: CASSLGVGQGATYEQYF.

This clone appeared once. The V gene is TRBV6-5, the J gene TRBJ2-3, with D maybe TRBD2 (6 bases). V lost 4 bases, J lost 3 bases, and 11 bases lay in between. Germline V CDR1 and CDR2: MNHEY, SVGAGI. CDR3 length: 14 residues. The CDR3 region has the DNA TGTGCCAGCAGTTCGGGAGTGGGTACAGATACGCAGTATTTT. Its translation: CASSSGVGTDTQYF.